The present T cell receptor (beta chain) was sequenced within a study of shared clonotypes between healthy human individuals. Looking at the study overall: CD4 naive and CD4 memory each took three plates per donor, while CD8 naive took two and CD8 memory one. Broader study findings: All-four-donor shared clonotypes had higher generation probabilities than non-shared clonotypes did.

This CDR3 has 19 amino acids. V lost 4 bases, J lost 0 bases, and 22 bases lay in between. Germline assignment: CDR1 LNHNV and CDR2 YYDKDF (reference sequence). Concerning this clone itself: Its antigen is unknown.

As originally analysed: Filtering differed, since immunoSEQ gave only junction sequences and no quality scores. Sequencing used immunoSEQ multiplex PCR; TCRdb keeps in-frame clones, though not all of them. That table gives V, J and clone size, and the DNA gave D and trimming. This sample carries 600,000 to 750,000 clones, 80% to 95% of them seen once, and the ten largest clones take about 34%. Specimen: memory CD8+ T cells from PBMCs. Subset of the sample: CD45RO+ cells pooled with CCR7-negative TemRA cells. V gene TRBV15 combines with J gene TRBJ2-4; TRBD1 is a possible D gene (5 bases). The receptor's source is a man between 18 and 29 years old in good health. Some clones in this sample may be carry-over from other donors' samples. As DNA, the CDR3 is TGTGCCACCAGCAAAGACAGACCCAAAAGCTACCTAGCCAAAAACATTCAGTACTTC. The encoded protein is CATSKDRPKSYLAKNIQYF.